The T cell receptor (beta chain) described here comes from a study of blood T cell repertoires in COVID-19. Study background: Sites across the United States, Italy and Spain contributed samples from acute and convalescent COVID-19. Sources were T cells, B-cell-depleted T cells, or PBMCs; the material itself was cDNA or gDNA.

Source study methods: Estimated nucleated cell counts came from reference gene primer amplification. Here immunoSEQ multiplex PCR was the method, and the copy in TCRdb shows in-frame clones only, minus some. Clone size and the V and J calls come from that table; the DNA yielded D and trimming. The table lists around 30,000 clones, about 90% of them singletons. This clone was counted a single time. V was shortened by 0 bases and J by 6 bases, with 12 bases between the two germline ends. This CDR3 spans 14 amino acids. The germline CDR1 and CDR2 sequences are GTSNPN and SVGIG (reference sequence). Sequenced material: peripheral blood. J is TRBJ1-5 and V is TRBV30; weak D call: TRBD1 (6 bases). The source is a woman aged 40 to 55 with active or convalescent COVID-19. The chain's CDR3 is CAWSVGQSSQPQHF. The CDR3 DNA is TGTGCCTGGAGTGTAGGACAGTCAAGTCAGCCCCAGCATTTT.